This T cell receptor (beta chain) was recorded in a study of blood T cells in healthy people across ages (dated by TCRdb to the mid-2010s). Background for the entire study: In model experiments, template switching captured roughly one uniquely barcoded TCR beta cDNA molecule for every two T cells. To avoid experimental bias, donors of different ages were distributed randomly across sequencing lanes. Age-related changes in TCR beta repertoire diversity were measured in the study by deep sequencing normalized with unique cDNA molecular identifiers. Using the same blood draw, the study looked at two additional independent replicas of 1 million unique cDNA reads for two donors, one aged 18 to 30 and the other aged 80 or older. The donors were divided into four age groups: young (average around 15 years), middle-aged (about 40), aged (around 67) and long-lived (roughly 88).

As to this clonotype: Which antigen it targets is not known. Base qualities are not recorded, but no much larger clone differs from it by a single base.

What the study reported, not specific to this receptor: Estimates of total diversity from one million sequenced T cells were regarded as lower bounds and underestimates. Because the CMV infection status of the donors was unknown, age-related changes in expanded clonotypes may potentially have been confounded. The percentage of naive T cells measured by flow cytometry correlated strongly with observed TCR beta diversity. Since profiling was done on bulk unsorted PBMCs, naive and antigen-experienced compartments could not be conclusively compared. As age increased, observed TCR beta diversity per million T cells dropped in a roughly linear way, and a significant reduction was already evident by age 40. Compared with the aged group, the long-lived group had more naive CD4+ T cells, fewer expanded clones and increased TCR diversity, suggesting age selection.

The approximately 40 donors, aged about 6 to 95 years, were systemically healthy Caucasian individuals from Russia. About 9.8 milliliters of peripheral blood were drawn from each donor into EDTA-treated Vacutainer tubes. Ficoll-Paque density-gradient centrifugation was used to isolate PBMCs, with at least 6.5 million obtained per sample. Trizol reagent was used to extract total RNA from PBMCs, with at least 5 micrograms per sample. For every donor, flow cytometry on a PBMC aliquot measured the percentage of naive CD45RAhigh/CD27high T cells. V loses 6 bases of germline sequence and J loses 5 bases, and the interval between the two ends is 17 bases. The CDR3 spans 13 residues, from the cysteine through the phenylalanine. The only DNA kept is the CDR3, 39 bases in frame from the first base. The germline V gene gives CDR1 as SQVTM and CDR2 as ANQGSEA. Library preparation was by 5' RACE. Reads for this sample came from an Illumina HiSeq 2500. A second roughly 6 to 11 cycle PCR used a sample-barcoded 5' primer and a J-beta primer mix. A unique molecular identifier was introduced onto each TCR beta cDNA molecule by a template-switch 5' adaptor carrying 12 random nucleotides. At least 2.5 million CDR3-containing paired-end reads were obtained from each sample. First-strand cDNA synthesis was performed from all RNA using the Mint cDNA synthesis kit, with priming by a TRBC-specific oligonucleotide. Following uracil-DNA glycosylase treatment, all cDNA underwent a first 18-cycle PCR with the universal primers M1SS and BC2_uni_R. As for the authors' bioinformatics: For normalization, 1 million high-quality reads, each with a distinct molecular identifier, were randomly selected from each sample. Instead of being binned into consensus sequences, reads with shared molecular identifiers were discarded. CDR3 identification, clonotype clustering and error correction used MiTCR with a Q25 quality threshold and the strictest error-elimination algorithm. A nonparametric unseen species model using Euler transformation provided a lower-bound estimate of total TCR beta diversity. The public reads were run again by TCRdb, first through fastp at Q25 and then through MiXCR, and only productive beta chains were kept. Rows matching on CDR3 protein sequence are summarized as one entry with the most common DNA and genes. The authors' filters were not applied to this entry. The sample table shows 850,000 to 1,000,000 distinct CDR3 sequences, and just over 50% are seen once. Around 21% of the sample lies in the top ten.

The sequence links TRBV29-1 to TRBJ2-7, with TRBD1 tentatively as D gene (6 bases match). The origin of this receptor is a woman between 55 and 75 years old in good health. The specimen sequenced was blood. Here is the DNA: TGCAGCGTCCAGGGGCCCTATCTAAACGAGCAGTACTTC. Its translation reads: CSVQGPYLNEQYF.